Following are 5 T cell receptor beta chains from one sample sequenced in a study of blood T cell repertoires in COVID-19. Produced via immunoSEQ multiplex PCR; TCRdb's table is partial and in-frame only. In the table there are around 290,000 clones, over 75% of which are singletons. Material: PBMCs or T cells enriched from blood (not recorded which). The receptors shown here come from a woman aged 25 to 39 who had recovered from COVID-19.

This clone was seen only once. The chain combines TRBV30 with TRBJ1-2; D not resolved. Germline CDR1 and CDR2: GTSNPN and SVGIG (reference sequence). The V end was cut by 6 bases, the J end by 0 bases, with 11 bases between. There are 13 residues in the CDR3. CDR3 residues: CACTSPANYGYTF. In nucleotides, the CDR3 is TGTGCCTGCACGAGCCCCGCTAACTATGGCTACACCTTC. Combining the CDR3 with reference TRBV30 and TRBJ1-2 gives the whole variable domain SQTIHQWPATLVQPVGSPLSLECTVEGTSNPNLYWYRQAAGRGLQLLFYSVGIGQISSEVPQNLSASRPQDRQFILSSKKLLLSDSGFYLCACTSPANYGYTFGSGTRLTVV.

The chain couples TRBV24-1 to TRBJ2-2, with D tentatively TRBD2 (5 bases). CDR1 is KGHDR, CDR2 SFDVKD, per germline. The CDR3 loop spans 14 amino acids. Trimming left V 6 bases short and J 6 bases short, with 13 bases between. The CDR3 spells CATSRLAGSGELFF. CDR3 sequence (DNA): TGTGCCACCAGTCGGCTAGCTGGGTCCGGGGAGCTGTTTTTT.

This clone has a single count. This chain connects TRBV7-9 to TRBJ2-3; 13 nucleotides line up with TRBD2. After removal of 3 bases from V and 6 bases from J, the junction contained 3 bases not matched to a gene. Looked up from germline, CDR1 is SEHNR and CDR2 is FQNEAQ (reference sequence). The length of the CDR3 is 15 residues. As DNA, the CDR3 is TGTGCCAGCAGCTTTGGACTAGCGGGGGCTGATACGCAGTATTTT. Translated, it gives CASSFGLAGADTQYF.

This rearrangement joins TRBV5-4 to TRBJ1-2; D might be TRBD1 (5 bases). The CDR3 contains 13 residues. V dropped 4 bases and J dropped 8 bases, with 15 bases sitting between them. Germline V gene data show CDR1 as SGHNT and CDR2 as YYREEE (reference sequence). The CDR3 protein is CASSNDLGGGYTF. The CDR3 DNA follows: TGTGCCAGCAGCAATGACTTGGGGGGAGGCTACACCTTC.

V gene TRBV7-8 combines with J gene TRBJ2-2, with 15 bases lining up with TRBD2. J was trimmed by 6 bases and V by 5 bases; bases with no gene match: 10. Germline values: CDR1 SGHVS, CDR2 FQNEAQ. The CDR3 is 18 amino acids. This chain's CDR3 is CASSQRTSGRALAGELFF. The CDR3 nucleotides are TGTGCCAGCAGCCAAAGGACTAGCGGGAGGGCCCTAGCCGGGGAGCTGTTTTTT. Variable domain in full (rest from reference TRBV7-8 and TRBJ2-2): GAGVSQSPRYKVAKRGQDVALRCDPISGHVSLFWYQQALGQGPEFLTYFQNEAQLDKSGLPSDRFFAERPEGSVSTLKIQRTQQEDSAVYLCASSQRTSGRALAGELFFGEGSRLTVL.